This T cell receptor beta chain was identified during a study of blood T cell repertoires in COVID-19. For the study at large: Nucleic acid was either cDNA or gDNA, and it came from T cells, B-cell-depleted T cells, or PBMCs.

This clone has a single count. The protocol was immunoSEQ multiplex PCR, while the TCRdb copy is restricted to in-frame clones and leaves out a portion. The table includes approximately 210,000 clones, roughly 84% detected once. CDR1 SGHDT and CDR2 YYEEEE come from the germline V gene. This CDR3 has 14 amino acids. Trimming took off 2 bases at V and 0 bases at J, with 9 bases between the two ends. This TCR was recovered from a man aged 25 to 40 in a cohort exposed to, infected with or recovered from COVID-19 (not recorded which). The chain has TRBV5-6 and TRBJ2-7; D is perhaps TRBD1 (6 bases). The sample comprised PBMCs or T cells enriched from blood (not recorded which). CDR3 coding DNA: TGTGCCAGCAGCTTACCGGACAGCTCCTACGAGCAGTACTTC. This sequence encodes CASSLPDSSYEQYF.